This passage covers 26 T cell receptor beta chains from one sample sequenced in a study of immune cell composition in non-small cell lung cancer. Sequencing used immunoSEQ multiplex PCR; TCRdb keeps in-frame clones, though not all of them. The sample shows 3,900 or so clones, more than 65% of them seen only once. Normal lung sampling was at least 3 cm from the tumour, as distant as possible. What was sequenced was non-adjacent lung tissue. These receptors all come from a human donor with non-small cell lung cancer.

The chain recombines TRBV2 with TRBJ2-7, with D possibly TRBD1 on 5 matching bases. Germline lookup yields CDR1 SNHLY and CDR2 FYNNEI. The CDR3 is 13 residues long. Trimming took 0 bases from V and 2 from J, leaving 5 bases between them. The CDR3 spells CASSEARAYEQYF. The CDR3 DNA reads as TGTGCCAGCAGTGAAGCCAGGGCCTACGAGCAGTACTTC.

The chain carries TRBV5-1 and TRBJ1-6, with D unclear. Germline V gene data show CDR1 as SGHRS and CDR2 as YFSETQ. This CDR3 has 13 amino acids. Trimming stripped 5 bases from V and 8 bases from J, with 11 bases between. The CDR3 loop reads CASSERSDSPLHF. The CDR3 nucleotides are TGCGCCAGCAGTGAGAGGAGTGATTCACCCCTCCACTTT.

The chain uses TRBV6-1 and TRBJ2-7; 7 bases agree with TRBD1. V was clipped by 6 bases and J by 5 bases; unmatched bases: 13. Germline assignment: CDR1 MNHNS and CDR2 SASEGT. The CDR3 loop spans 15 amino acids. Here the CDR3 DNA reads TGTGCCAGCAGGGGGGACAGTGGGGCTGCCCACGAGCAGTACTTC. Protein: CASRGDSGAAHEQYF.

The J gene is TRBJ1-1, the V gene TRBV7-9, with a weak D call TRBD1 (5 bases). Trimming removed 1 base at V and 5 bases at J, with 14 bases between. Germline assignment: CDR1 SEHNR and CDR2 FQNEAQ (reference sequence). The CDR3 sequence is 15 residues long. The CDR3 reads CASSLGRRGGTEAFF. CDR3 in DNA: TGTGCCAGCAGCTTAGGTAGGCGGGGGGGTACTGAAGCTTTCTTT.

This CDR3 reads CASSRKTGVKVYGYTF. In nucleotides, the CDR3 is TGTGCCAGCAGCAGAAAGACAGGGGTGAAGGTATACGGCTACACCTTC. The J gene is TRBJ1-2, the V gene TRBV5-4, with 8 positions matching TRBD1. The J segment lost 8 bases and the V segment lost 4 bases, leaving 16 bases of the junction unmatched. The CDR3 sequence is 16 residues long. CDR1 is SGHNT and CDR2 is YYREEE in the germline V gene (reference sequence).

The chain uses TRBV11-3 and TRBJ2-3; no clear D. The length of the CDR3 is 14 residues. Trimming stripped 1 base from V and 5 bases from J, with 10 bases between. Germline V gene lookup returns CDR1 SGHNT and CDR2 YENEEA. This chain's CDR3 is CASSLGGLGDTQYF. CDR3 DNA: TGTGCCAGCAGCTTAGGCGGCTTGGGAGATACGCAGTATTTT.

DNA of the CDR3: TGTGCCAGCTCACCGCCGCTAGGCGGGAGCCACCAAGAGACCCAGTACTTC. It translates to CASSPPLGGSHQETQYF. This chain links TRBV18 with TRBJ2-5, with 7 nucleotides matching TRBD2. Germline CDR1 is KGHSH and CDR2 is LQKENI. The CDR3 sequence is 17 residues long. J was trimmed by 0 bases and V by 3 bases; bases with no gene match: 10.

The V and J genes are TRBV7-6 and TRBJ2-2, with a weak D call TRBD1 (8 bases). CDR1 and CDR2 (germline): SGHVS, FNYEAQ. The CDR3 spans 16 residues. V lost 6 bases, J lost 6 bases, and 20 bases lay in between. CDR3 sequence reads: CASRNSGQGASGELFF. CDR3 DNA: TGTGCCAGCAGGAATAGCGGGCAGGGGGCGTCCGGGGAGCTGTTTTTT.

This chain uses TRBV10-3 with TRBJ1-2, with 9 positions matching TRBD1. The V segment lost 7 bases and the J segment 4 bases; nucleotides outside the gene matches: 10. Germline CDR1 and CDR2: ENHRY and SYGVKD. This CDR3 contains 15 residues. Here the CDR3 reads CAITPRTGDRYGYTF. DNA of the CDR3: TGTGCCATCACCCCAAGGACAGGGGATCGCTATGGCTACACCTTC.

The V gene is TRBV19, the J gene TRBJ2-3; D unresolved. Trimming took off 5 bases at V and 4 bases at J, with 10 bases between the two ends. The germline V gene encodes CDR1 LNHDA and CDR2 SQIVND (reference sequence). The CDR3 has 13 amino acids. The CDR3 DNA reads TGTGCCAGTAGTCTCCTTGGCTCAGATACGCAGTATTTT. Its translation is CASSLLGSDTQYF.

In its sample, this clone was seen a few times. The chain has TRBV30 and TRBJ1-2; 7 positions match TRBD1. Trimming cost V 0 bases and J 8 bases; bases outside gene matches: 6. This CDR3 is 13 amino acids long. Germline assignment: CDR1 GTSNPN and CDR2 SVGIG (reference sequence). The CDR3 region has the DNA TGTGCCTGGAGTGTACAGGGGACGGGCGGCTACACCTTC. Amino acid sequence: CAWSVQGTGGYTF.

The chain combines TRBV5-1 with TRBJ1-4; weak D call: TRBD1 (6 bases). V shed 0 bases and J shed 6 bases, with 30 bases lying between them. Germline values: CDR1 SGHRS, CDR2 YFSETQ. CDR3 length: 21 amino acids. CDR3 bases: TGCGCCAGCAGCTTGGGACATTGGGTCGGATTAACGGGGGGCCTGGATGAAAAACTGTTTTTT. Translated: CASSLGHWVGLTGGLDEKLFF.

This rearrangement joins TRBV5-1 to TRBJ2-1, with D possibly matching TRBD1 (8 bases). Trimming took off 5 bases at V and 9 bases at J, with 15 bases between the two ends. The CDR3 contains 13 residues. The germline V gene encodes CDR1 SGHRS and CDR2 YFSETQ. In nucleotides, the CDR3 is TGCGCCAGCAGAACAGGGGGGGAGGGTGAGCAGTTCTTC. Amino acid sequence: CASRTGGEGEQFF.

This rearrangement joins TRBV7-9 to TRBJ2-2, with 9 bases lining up with TRBD2. The CDR3 extends over 14 amino acids. Losses at the gene ends were 9 bases for V and 2 bases for J; bases not matched to a gene: 4. The germline V gene encodes CDR1 SEHNR and CDR2 FQNEAQ (reference sequence). CDR3 sequence reads: CARPTSGNTGELFF. The DNA for the CDR3 is TGTGCCAGACCGACTAGCGGAAACACCGGGGAGCTGTTTTTT.

The gene calls are TRBV13 and TRBJ2-1; D is unclear. V was trimmed by 0 bases and J by 9 bases, leaving 3 bases between them. The CDR3 has 11 residues. The germline CDR1 and CDR2 sequences are PRHDT and FYEKMQ (reference sequence). The CDR3 DNA follows: TGTGCCAGCAGCTTAGGGAGTGAGCAGTTCTTC. It encodes CASSLGSEQFF.

The chain recombines TRBV7-2 with TRBJ2-1, with D maybe TRBD2 (6 bases). The CDR3 has 17 amino acids. Germline CDR1 is SGHTA and CDR2 is FQGNSA. V was pared by 5 bases and J by 3 bases, with 20 bases between. In nucleotides, the CDR3 is TGTGCCAGCAGCCCCCGGGACTTAGGGTCCCTCTACAATGAGCAGTTCTTC. As protein: CASSPRDLGSLYNEQFF.

V gene TRBV5-8 combines with J gene TRBJ2-7; TRBD1 is a possible D gene (5 bases). V was pared by 4 bases and J by 3 bases, with 14 bases between. In germline, CDR1 is SGHTS, CDR2 YDEGEE. The CDR3 has 14 amino acids. In DNA form, the CDR3 reads TGTGCCAGCAGCCGCCAGGGTTCTGGCTACGAGCAGTACTTC. This gives the protein CASSRQGSGYEQYF.

This chain links TRBV19 with TRBJ2-7; tentative D call: TRBD2 (5 bases). CDR1 is LNHDA and CDR2 is SQIVND in the germline V gene (reference sequence). V was shortened by 5 bases and J by 9 bases, with 20 bases between the two germline ends. CDR3 length equals 14 residues. CDR3 DNA sequence: TGTGCCAGTAGTCCCACCTTCCACGGGGAAGGGCAGTACTTC. It encodes CASSPTFHGEGQYF.

The gene calls are TRBV7-2 and TRBJ2-3, with D possibly matching TRBD2 (6 bases). V lost 7 bases and J 2 bases, leaving 16 bases between the germline ends. The CDR3 contains 15 residues. Germline-derived CDR1 and CDR2 are SGHTA and FQGNSA. CDR3 sequence: CASTPQGLHTDTQYF. The DNA for the CDR3 is TGTGCCAGCACCCCTCAGGGACTCCACACAGATACGCAGTATTTT.

The rearrangement joins TRBV4-1 to TRBJ1-4, with no clear D. CDR1 and CDR2 (germline): MGHRA, YSYEKL. This CDR3 spans 15 amino acids. Trimming took off 1 base at V and 3 bases at J, with 9 bases between the two ends. CDR3: CASSQAARSNEKLFF. DNA for the CDR3: TGCGCCAGCAGCCAAGCGGCCAGGTCTAATGAAAAACTGTTTTTT.

Here the CDR3 reads CASSIGYSNQPQHF. Written as DNA, the CDR3 is TGTGCCAGTAGTATAGGTTATAGCAATCAGCCCCAGCATTTT. V gene TRBV19 combines with J gene TRBJ1-5, with unresolved D. The CDR3 length is 14 residues. V lost 1 base to trimming and J lost 0 bases, with 4 bases between them. CDR1 is LNHDA, CDR2 SQIVND, per germline (reference sequence).

In DNA, the CDR3 is TGTGCCAGCAGCAAACATGACAGGGGGATCCCCTTGGCCAAAAACATTCAGTACTTC. It is translated as CASSKHDRGIPLAKNIQYF. The chain is built from TRBV21-1 and TRBJ2-4; the table's D call, TRBD1, has no DNA check behind it. TRBV21-1 is a pseudogene. This CDR3 is built from 19 residues.

J is TRBJ2-3 and V is TRBV27, with 7 bases identical to TRBD2. The CDR3 has 16 residues. The ends lost 5 bases at V and 3 bases at J; junction bases unmatched: 11. Germline V gives CDR1 MNHEY, CDR2 SMNVEV (reference sequence). The CDR3 coding sequence is TGTGCCAGCAGTCTCCTCTGGGGGGGGGAGACAGATACGCAGTATTTT. Its translation: CASSLLWGGETDTQYF.

This rearrangement joins TRBV5-6 to TRBJ1-2; D uncertain. The CDR3 spans 17 residues. Trimming stripped 5 bases from V and 5 bases from J, with 25 bases between. Germline assignment: CDR1 SGHDT and CDR2 YYEEEE. DNA for the CDR3: TGTGCCAGCAGGTTATCGCAAGGCGCCCGAGACTATTATGGCTACACCTTC. It specifies CASRLSQGARDYYGYTF.

This chain connects TRBV5-4 to TRBJ1-2, with TRBD1 matching over 7 bases. Germline V gene sequence: CDR1 SGHNT, CDR2 YYREEE (reference sequence). V trimming: 5 bases; J trimming: 8 bases; junction bases outside the gene matches: 9. The CDR3 extends over 13 amino acids. The CDR3 DNA is TGTGCCAGCAGAATAGACAGGGTTGGAGGCTACACCTTC. Encoded protein: CASRIDRVGGYTF.

The chain links TRBV10-3 to TRBJ2-1; D is perhaps TRBD1 (6 bases). The CDR3 has 14 residues. Germline V gene data show CDR1 as ENHRY and CDR2 as SYGVKD. V dropped 3 bases and J dropped 7 bases, with 13 bases sitting between them. The CDR3 coding sequence is TGTGCCATCAGTGACAGGGGAAGTAAGAATGAGCAGTTCTTC. Amino acid sequence: CAISDRGSKNEQFF.